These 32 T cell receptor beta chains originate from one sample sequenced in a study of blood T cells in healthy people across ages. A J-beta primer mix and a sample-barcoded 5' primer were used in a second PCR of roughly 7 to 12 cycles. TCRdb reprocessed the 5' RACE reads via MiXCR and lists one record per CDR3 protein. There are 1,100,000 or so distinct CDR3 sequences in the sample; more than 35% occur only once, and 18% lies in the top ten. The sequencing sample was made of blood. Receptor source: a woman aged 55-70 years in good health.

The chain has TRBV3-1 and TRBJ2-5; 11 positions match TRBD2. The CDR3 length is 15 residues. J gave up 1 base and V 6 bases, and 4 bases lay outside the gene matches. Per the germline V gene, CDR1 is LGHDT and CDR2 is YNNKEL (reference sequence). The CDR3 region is CASRPSGRTQETQYF. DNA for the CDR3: TGTGCCAGCAGACCTAGCGGGAGGACCCAAGAGACCCAGTACTTC.

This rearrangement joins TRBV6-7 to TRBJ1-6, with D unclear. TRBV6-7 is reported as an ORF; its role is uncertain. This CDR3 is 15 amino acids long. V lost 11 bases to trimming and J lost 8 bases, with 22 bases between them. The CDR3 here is CAGGPAEYYYSPLHF. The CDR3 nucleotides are TGTGCCGGCGGCCCCGCCGAATATTATTATTCACCCCTCCACTTT.

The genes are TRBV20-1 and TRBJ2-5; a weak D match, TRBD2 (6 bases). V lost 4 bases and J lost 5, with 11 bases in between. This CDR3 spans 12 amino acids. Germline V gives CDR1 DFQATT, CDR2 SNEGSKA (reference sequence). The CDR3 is CSAIPAGETQYF. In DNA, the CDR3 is TGCAGTGCTATCCCGGCGGGGGAGACCCAGTACTTC.

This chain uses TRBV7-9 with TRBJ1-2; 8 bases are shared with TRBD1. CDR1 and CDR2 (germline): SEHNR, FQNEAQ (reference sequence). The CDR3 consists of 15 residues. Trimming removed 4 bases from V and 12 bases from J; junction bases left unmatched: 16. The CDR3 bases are TGTGCCAGCAGCTGGGACAGGTCAGATGCCCAAATCAACACCTTC. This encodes CASSWDRSDAQINTF.

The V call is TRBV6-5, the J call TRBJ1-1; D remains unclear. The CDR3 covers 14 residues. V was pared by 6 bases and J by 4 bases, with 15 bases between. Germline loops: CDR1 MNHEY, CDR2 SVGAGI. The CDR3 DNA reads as TGTGCCAGCAGGCTCGTGGGCCAAGGCACTGAAGCTTTCTTT. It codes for CASRLVGQGTEAFF.

The CDR3 region has the DNA TGCGCCAGCAGCCAAGATTGGGACCAATACGAGCAGTACTTC. Protein product: CASSQDWDQYEQYF. The genes are TRBV4-1 and TRBJ2-7, with D perhaps being TRBD1 or TRBD2 (5 bases each). Germline V gives CDR1 MGHRA, CDR2 YSYEKL. V lost 0 bases to trimming and J lost 4 bases, with 10 bases between them. The CDR3 spans 14 residues.

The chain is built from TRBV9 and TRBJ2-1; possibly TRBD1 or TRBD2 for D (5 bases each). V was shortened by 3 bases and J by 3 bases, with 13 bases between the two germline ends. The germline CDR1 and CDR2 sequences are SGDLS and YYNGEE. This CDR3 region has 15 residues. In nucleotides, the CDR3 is TGTGCCAGCAGCGCGGCCGGGACCTTCTACAATGAGCAGTTCTTC. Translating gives CASSAAGTFYNEQFF.

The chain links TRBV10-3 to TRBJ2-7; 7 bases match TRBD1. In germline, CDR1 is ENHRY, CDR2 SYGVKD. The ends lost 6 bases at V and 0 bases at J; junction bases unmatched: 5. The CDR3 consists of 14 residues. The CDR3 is CAIRRTGSSYEQYF. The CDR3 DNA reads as TGTGCCATCAGACGGACAGGAAGCTCCTACGAGCAGTACTTC.

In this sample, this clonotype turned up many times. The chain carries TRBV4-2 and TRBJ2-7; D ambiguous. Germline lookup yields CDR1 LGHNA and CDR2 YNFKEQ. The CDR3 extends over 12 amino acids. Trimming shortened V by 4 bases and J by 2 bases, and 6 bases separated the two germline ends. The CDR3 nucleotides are TGTGCCAGCAGCCGACCCCCCTACGAGCAGTACTTC. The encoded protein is CASSRPPYEQYF.

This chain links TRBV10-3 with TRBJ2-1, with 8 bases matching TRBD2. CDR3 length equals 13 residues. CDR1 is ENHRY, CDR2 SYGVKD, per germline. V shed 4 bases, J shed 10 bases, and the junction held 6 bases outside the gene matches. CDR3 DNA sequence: TGTGCCATCAGTGGGGCGGGGGGAGCGGAGCAGTTCTTC. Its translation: CAISGAGGAEQFF.

Here the CDR3 DNA reads TGTGCCAGCAGCTTAGGAAGCAGGGGCATCCTCTCCTACGAGCAGTACTTC. It yields the protein CASSLGSRGILSYEQYF. The chain recombines TRBV7-2 with TRBJ2-7; D is possibly TRBD1 (6 bases). V shed 1 base and J shed 0 bases, with 16 bases lying between them. CDR3 length: 17 residues. Germline CDR1 and CDR2: SGHTA and FQGNSA. Full variable domain (missing parts from reference TRBV7-2 and TRBJ2-7): GAGVSQSPSNKVTEKGKDVELRCDPISGHTALYWYRQSLGQGLEFLIYFQGNSAPDKSGLPSDRFSAERTGGSVSTLTIQRTQQEDSAVYLCASSLGSRGILSYEQYFGPGTRLTVT.

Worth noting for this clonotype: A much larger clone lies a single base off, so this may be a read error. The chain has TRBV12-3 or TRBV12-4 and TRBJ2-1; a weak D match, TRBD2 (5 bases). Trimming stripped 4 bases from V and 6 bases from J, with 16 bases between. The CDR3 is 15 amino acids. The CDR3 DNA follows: TGTGCCAGCAGTTCGGGCGTGAGGGCCCTCAATGAGCAGTTCTTC. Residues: CASSSGVRALNEQFF.

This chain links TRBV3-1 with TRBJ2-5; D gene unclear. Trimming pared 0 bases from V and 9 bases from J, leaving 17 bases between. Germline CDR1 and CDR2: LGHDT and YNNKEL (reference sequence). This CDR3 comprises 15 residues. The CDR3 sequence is CASSQEAKRSRPQYF. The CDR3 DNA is TGTGCCAGCAGCCAAGAGGCCAAAAGGTCGAGGCCCCAGTACTTC.

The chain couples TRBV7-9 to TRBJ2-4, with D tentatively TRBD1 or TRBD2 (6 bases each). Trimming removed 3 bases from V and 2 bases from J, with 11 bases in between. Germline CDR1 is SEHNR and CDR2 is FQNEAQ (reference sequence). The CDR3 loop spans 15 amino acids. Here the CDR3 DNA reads TGTGCCAGCAGCTTCGAGGGGGGTTCCAAAAACATTCAGTACTTC. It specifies CASSFEGGSKNIQYF.

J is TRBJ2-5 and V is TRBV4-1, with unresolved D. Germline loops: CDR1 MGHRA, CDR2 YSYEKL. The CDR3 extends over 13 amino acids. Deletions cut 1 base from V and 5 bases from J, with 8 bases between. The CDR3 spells CASSQGLAETQYF. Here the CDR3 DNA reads TGCGCCAGCAGCCAAGGGCTTGCGGAGACCCAGTACTTC.

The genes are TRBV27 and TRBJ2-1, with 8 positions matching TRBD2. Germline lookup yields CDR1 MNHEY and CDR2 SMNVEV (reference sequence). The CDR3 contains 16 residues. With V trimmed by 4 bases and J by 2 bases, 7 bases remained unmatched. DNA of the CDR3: TGTGCCAGCAGTTCCCCCCTAGCGGGTGCCTACAATGAGCAGTTCTTC. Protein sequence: CASSSPLAGAYNEQFF.

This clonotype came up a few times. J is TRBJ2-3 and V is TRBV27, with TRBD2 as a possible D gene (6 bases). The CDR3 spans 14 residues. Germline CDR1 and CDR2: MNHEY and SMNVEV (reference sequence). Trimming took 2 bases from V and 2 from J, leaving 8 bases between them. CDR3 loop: CASSLRLDTDTQYF. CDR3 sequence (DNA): TGTGCCAGCAGTTTAAGACTAGACACAGATACGCAGTATTTT.

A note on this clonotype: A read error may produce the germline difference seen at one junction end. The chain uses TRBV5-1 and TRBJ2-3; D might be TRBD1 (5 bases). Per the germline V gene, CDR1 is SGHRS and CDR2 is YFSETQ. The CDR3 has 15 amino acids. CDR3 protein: CASSLEGYSTGTQYF. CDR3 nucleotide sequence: TGCGCCAGCAGCTTGGAGGGTTATAGCACAGGTACGCAGTATTTT.

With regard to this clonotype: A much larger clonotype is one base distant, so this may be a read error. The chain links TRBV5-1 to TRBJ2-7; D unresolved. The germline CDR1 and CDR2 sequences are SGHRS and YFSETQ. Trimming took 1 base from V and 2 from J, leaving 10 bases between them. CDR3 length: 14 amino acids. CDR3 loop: CASSLSEGPYEQYF. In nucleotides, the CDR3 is TGCGCCAGCAGCTTGTCGGAAGGGCCCTACGAGCAGTACTTC.

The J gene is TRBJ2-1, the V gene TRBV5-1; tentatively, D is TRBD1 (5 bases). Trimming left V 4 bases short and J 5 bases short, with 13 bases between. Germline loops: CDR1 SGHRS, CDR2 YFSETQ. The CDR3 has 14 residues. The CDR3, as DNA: TGCGCCAGCAGCGTGTCACAGGCCGACAATGAGCAGTTCTTC. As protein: CASSVSQADNEQFF.

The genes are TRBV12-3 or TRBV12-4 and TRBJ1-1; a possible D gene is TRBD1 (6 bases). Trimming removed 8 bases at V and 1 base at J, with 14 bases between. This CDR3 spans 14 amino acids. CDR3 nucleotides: TGTGCCAGCGGTCCAGGGGCTTCGAACACTGAAGCTTTCTTT. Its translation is CASGPGASNTEAFF.

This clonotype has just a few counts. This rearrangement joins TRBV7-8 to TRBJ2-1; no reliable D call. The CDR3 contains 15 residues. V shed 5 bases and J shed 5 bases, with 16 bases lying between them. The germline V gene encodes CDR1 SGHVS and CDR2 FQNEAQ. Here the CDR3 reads CASSRPDRRNNEQFF. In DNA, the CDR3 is TGTGCCAGCAGCCGCCCGGACCGGCGCAACAATGAGCAGTTCTTC.

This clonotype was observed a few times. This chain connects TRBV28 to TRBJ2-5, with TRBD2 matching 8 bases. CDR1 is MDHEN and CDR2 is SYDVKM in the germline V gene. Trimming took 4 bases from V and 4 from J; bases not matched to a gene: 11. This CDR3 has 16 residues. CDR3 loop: CASSSSGAGVLETQYF. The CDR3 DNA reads TGTGCCAGCAGTTCCAGCGGAGCGGGAGTTCTAGAGACCCAGTACTTC.

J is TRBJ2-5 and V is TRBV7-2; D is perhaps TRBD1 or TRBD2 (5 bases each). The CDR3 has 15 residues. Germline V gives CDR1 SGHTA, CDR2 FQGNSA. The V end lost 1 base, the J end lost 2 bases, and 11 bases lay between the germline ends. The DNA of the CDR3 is TGTGCCAGCAGCTTAGGGGACGTAGATCAAGAGACCCAGTACTTC. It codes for CASSLGDVDQETQYF.

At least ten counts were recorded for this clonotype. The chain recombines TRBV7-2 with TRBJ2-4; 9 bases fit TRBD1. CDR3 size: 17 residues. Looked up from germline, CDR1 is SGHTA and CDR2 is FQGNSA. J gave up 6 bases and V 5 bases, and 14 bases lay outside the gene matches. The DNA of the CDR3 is TGTGCCAGCAGCCGTCCCGGGACAGGGTTGATAAGAAACATTCAGTACTTC. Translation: CASSRPGTGLIRNIQYF.

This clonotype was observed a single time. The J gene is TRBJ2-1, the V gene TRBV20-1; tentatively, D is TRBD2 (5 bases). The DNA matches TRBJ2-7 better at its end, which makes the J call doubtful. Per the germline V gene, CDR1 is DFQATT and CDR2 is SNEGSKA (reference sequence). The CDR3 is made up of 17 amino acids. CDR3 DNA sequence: TGCAGTGCCAATGGGTTTGGGCTAGCTGAAAACTACAATGAGCAGTACTTC. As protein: CSANGFGLAENYNEQYF.

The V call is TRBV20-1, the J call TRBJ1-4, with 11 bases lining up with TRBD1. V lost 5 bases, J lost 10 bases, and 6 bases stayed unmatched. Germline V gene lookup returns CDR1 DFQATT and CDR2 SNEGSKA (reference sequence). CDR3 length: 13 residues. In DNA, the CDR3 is TGCAGTGCTGCCGGGACAGGGGGGCGAAAACTGTTTTTT. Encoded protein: CSAAGTGGRKLFF.

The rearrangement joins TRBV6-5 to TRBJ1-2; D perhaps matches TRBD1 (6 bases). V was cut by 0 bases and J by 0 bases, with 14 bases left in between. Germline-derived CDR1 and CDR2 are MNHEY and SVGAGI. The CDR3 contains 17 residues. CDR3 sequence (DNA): TGTGCCAGCAGTTACTCGATAGGGGGGAACACTAACTATGGCTACACCTTC. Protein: CASSYSIGGNTNYGYTF.

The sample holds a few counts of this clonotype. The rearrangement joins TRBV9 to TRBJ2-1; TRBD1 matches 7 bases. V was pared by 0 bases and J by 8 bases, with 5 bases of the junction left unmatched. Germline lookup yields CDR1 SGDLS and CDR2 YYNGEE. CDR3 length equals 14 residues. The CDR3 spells CASSVATGVDEQFF. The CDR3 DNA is TGTGCCAGCAGCGTAGCTACAGGGGTAGATGAGCAGTTCTTC.

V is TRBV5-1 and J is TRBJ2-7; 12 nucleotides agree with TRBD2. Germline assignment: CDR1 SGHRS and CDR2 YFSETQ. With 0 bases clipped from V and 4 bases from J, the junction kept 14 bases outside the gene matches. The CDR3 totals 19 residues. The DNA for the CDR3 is TGCGCCAGCAGCTTGGCCGCCAGGGGGGTGACTAGCGGGAGATACGAGCAGTACTTC. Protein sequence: CASSLAARGVTSGRYEQYF.

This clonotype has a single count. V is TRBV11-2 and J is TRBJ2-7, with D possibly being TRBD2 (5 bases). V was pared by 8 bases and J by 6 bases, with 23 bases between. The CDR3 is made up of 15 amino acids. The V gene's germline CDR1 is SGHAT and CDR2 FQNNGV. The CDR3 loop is CASRQAGELSREQYF. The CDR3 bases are TGTGCCAGCCGCCAGGCGGGCGAACTCTCTCGCGAGCAGTACTTC.

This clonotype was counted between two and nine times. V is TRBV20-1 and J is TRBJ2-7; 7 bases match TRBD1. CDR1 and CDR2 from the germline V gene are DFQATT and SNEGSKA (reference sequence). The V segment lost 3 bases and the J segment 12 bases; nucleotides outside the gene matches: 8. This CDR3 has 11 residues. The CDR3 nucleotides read TGCAGTGCTAGTTTCGAACAGGGGAGGTACTTC. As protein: CSASFEQGRYF.